This T cell receptor beta chain emerged from a study of T-cell reconstitution after alpha-beta-depleted transplantation in children. During its preparation, the TCRbeta library received unique molecular identifiers. MiXCR, run by TCRdb on the PCR reads, gives a single entry per CDR3 protein. The sample has about 640,000 distinct CDR3 sequences, 16% seen once. The CDR3 extends over 16 amino acids. Trimming at V came to 2 bases and at J to 6 bases, leaving 11 bases not matched to a gene. Looked up from germline, CDR1 is SGDLS and CDR2 is YYNGEE. The clonotype comes from a human donor who donated a stem cell graft to a child with acute myeloid leukemia. The input for sequencing was PBMCs from the stem cell graft donor, taken from the stem cell graft. The gene calls are TRBV9 and TRBJ2-1; 7 bases map to TRBD2. In DNA form, the CDR3 reads TGTGCCAGCAGCGTCCGAGCGGGGCCCCTTGCCAATGAGCAGTTCTTC. It yields the protein CASSVRAGPLANEQFF.